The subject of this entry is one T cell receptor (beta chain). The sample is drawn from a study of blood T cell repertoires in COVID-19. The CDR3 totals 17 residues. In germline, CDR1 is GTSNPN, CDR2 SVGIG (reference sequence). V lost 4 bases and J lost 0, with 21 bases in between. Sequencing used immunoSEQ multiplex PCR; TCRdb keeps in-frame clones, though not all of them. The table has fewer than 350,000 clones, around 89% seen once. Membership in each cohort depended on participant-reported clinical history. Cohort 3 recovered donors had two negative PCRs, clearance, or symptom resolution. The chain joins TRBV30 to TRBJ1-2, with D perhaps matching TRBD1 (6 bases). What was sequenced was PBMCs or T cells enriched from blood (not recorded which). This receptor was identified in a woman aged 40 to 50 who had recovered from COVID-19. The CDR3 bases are TGTGCCTGGACCCCTCCGGGACACCCGTTAGCTAACTATGGCTACACCTTC. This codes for CAWTPPGHPLANYGYTF.